The TCR beta chain described here comes from a study of blood T cell repertoires in COVID-19. As handled by the study authors: Counts of nucleated cells, estimated from reference gene primer amplification, were obtained. The data were produced by immunoSEQ multiplex PCR, yet TCRdb's version contains in-frame clones alone and is incomplete. The V and J calls and clone size are taken from that table; D and trimming were inferred from the DNA. This sample has about 100,000 clones, with 91% found just once. There are 13 residues in the CDR3. CDR1 and CDR2 (germline): SGHVS, FQNEAQ. Trimming shortened V by 5 bases and J by 4 bases, and 8 bases separated the two germline ends.

What was sequenced was peripheral blood. The chain uses TRBV7-8 and TRBJ2-2; D unclear. The receptor was derived from a man aged 50-60 years with acute or convalescent COVID-19. CDR3 DNA: TGTGCCAGCAGCATATCTTCCACCGGGGAGCTGTTTTTT. Protein product: CASSISSTGELFF.